This T cell receptor (beta chain) is from a study of blood T cell repertoires in COVID-19 (dated by TCRdb to 2020 to 2022). General notes on the study: Collaborator samples came from the United States, Italy and Spain and covered acute and convalescent phases of COVID-19. The prospective study material was composed of cDNA or gDNA derived from T cells, B-cell-depleted T cells, or PBMCs. A de-identified subject ID, COVID-19 status, age in years and sex were almost always included in the sample metadata. A freely available public database, intended as a resource for researchers studying the immune response to SARS-CoV-2, is where the repertoires were released. Deeply sampled blood TCRbeta repertoires from subjects exposed to, actively infected with, or recovered from COVID-19 were included in the dataset. Where HLA class I and class II types were available, the types were taken from metadata supplied by the sample provider, not from assay-based typing. The samples were drawn from the first 160 participants of the ongoing ImmuneRACE study and from roughly 1,300 subjects provided by 6 global collaborators. What the research found in general, with its limitations: The quantity of clinical and demographic metadata differed by source and by participant and was supplied without curation.

As for this clone: Its antigen is still unknown. No base qualities exist here, and no much larger clone lies one base off it.

Each collaborating institution followed its own protocols to collect whole blood in K2EDTA tubes. Collaborator samples were shipped for TCRbeta analysis as frozen whole blood, isolated PBMCs, or DNA extracted from either sample type. Looking up the germline V gene yields CDR1 MGHRA and CDR2 YSYEKL. The germline V end is reduced by 0 bases and the J end by 4 bases; junction bases left unmatched: 14. The cysteine opens and the phenylalanine closes a CDR3 of 19 amino acids. CDR3 DNA is the only sequence kept; it has 57 bases, read in frame from the first base. The immunoSEQ Assay, a bias-controlled multiplex PCR, was used to amplify TCRbeta CDR3 regions from genomic DNA. On the study's bioinformatics: Within the assay, amplification of reference gene primers was used to estimate how many nucleated cells each sample contained. To quantify the absolute abundance of each unique TCRbeta CDR3 rearrangement, sequence reads were collapsed and filtered. For each sample, productive Simpson clonality was calculated by taking the square root of Simpson's diversity index across productive rearrangements. TCRdb holds this immuneACCESS table with in-frame rearrangements only. Some clones are missing; in checked studies, unresolved V genes explain under half, and the rest has no known cause. V, J and clone size reflect that table, while D and trimming were determined from the DNA. The table for this sample lists around 81,000 clones; roughly nine tenths of them were counted only once. The top ten hold around 1.9% of the sample.

The rearranged chain carries TRBV4-1 and TRBJ2-1, and 8 junction bases match TRBD2. This receptor was obtained from a woman aged 60-70 years with acute or convalescent COVID-19. The sequenced sample was peripheral blood. Read as DNA, the sequence is TGCGCCAGCAGCCAAGAACCGGTGGGCGCGGGAGGAAGATACAATGAGCAGTTCTTC. It translates as CASSQEPVGAGGRYNEQFF.